The 8 T cell receptor beta chains reported below all come from one sample, sequenced in a study of cytomegalovirus exposure and HLA in healthy donors. The PCR contained 60 Vbeta and 13 Jbeta primers. Generated by immunoSEQ multiplex PCR, the TCRdb table keeps only in-frame clones and is missing some. This table has roughly 170,000 clones, more than 80% appearing once. Sequenced input: PBMCs. These receptors all stem from a man younger than 35 in good health and CMV-seronegative.

The chain employs TRBV7-2 and TRBJ1-5; D call uncertain. The length of the CDR3 is 15 residues. Trimming stripped 1 base from V and 5 bases from J, with 12 bases between. Germline lookup yields CDR1 SGHTA and CDR2 FQGNSA. The CDR3 DNA sequence: TGTGCCAGCAGCTTAGATGGAGCACCTCATCAGCCCCAGCATTTT. Its translation is CASSLDGAPHQPQHF.

The chain links TRBV28 to TRBJ2-7; D might be TRBD2 (5 bases). Germline V gene lookup returns CDR1 MDHEN and CDR2 SYDVKM. V shed 8 bases and J shed 4 bases, with 6 bases lying between them. The CDR3 runs 10 residues. CDR3 in amino acids: CASGSYEQYF. For the CDR3, the DNA is TGTGCCAGCGGGAGTTACGAGCAGTACTTC.

This clone appeared once. The chain is built from TRBV4-2 and TRBJ2-7, with 8 bases aligning to TRBD2. The CDR3 extends over 17 amino acids. The ends lost 2 bases at V and 2 bases at J; junction bases unmatched: 11. Germline assignment: CDR1 LGHNA and CDR2 YNFKEQ. DNA of the CDR3: TGTGCCAGCAGCCAACCAATGTCGGGGGGGCTAACCTACGAGCAGTACTTC. It specifies CASSQPMSGGLTYEQYF.

This chain uses TRBV9 with TRBJ2-3, with 9 positions matching TRBD1. The J segment lost 3 bases and the V segment lost 3 bases, leaving 2 bases of the junction unmatched. This CDR3 region has 14 residues. Germline-derived CDR1 and CDR2 are SGDLS and YYNGEE. The CDR3 DNA follows: TGTGCCAGCAGCGAACAGGGGGCAACAGATACGCAGTATTTT. Its protein product is CASSEQGATDTQYF. Looking up the rest from reference TRBV9 and TRBJ2-3 gives the full variable domain: DSGVTQTPKHLITATGQRVTLRCSPRSGDLSVYWYQQSLDQGLQFLIQYYNGEERAKGNILERFSAQQFPDLHSELNLSSLELGDSALYFCASSEQGATDTQYFGPGTRLTVL.

In regard to this clone: This CDR3 is also generated by other DNA sequences in the sample. The genes are TRBV4-3 and TRBJ2-7; TRBD1 matches at 9 bases. Germline V gene lookup returns CDR1 LGHNA and CDR2 YSLEER. The V and J ends lost 3 bases and 7 bases, in that order; junction bases with no gene match: 19. This CDR3 is built from 18 residues. The CDR3 coding sequence is TGCGCCAGCAGCCACCTCACCCACTACCGGGACAGGGAGGGTGAGCAGTACTTC. The encoded protein is CASSHLTHYRDREGEQYF.

This chain joins TRBV9 and TRBJ2-2; D is perhaps TRBD2 (6 bases). V was pared by 3 bases and J by 3 bases, with 9 bases between. The CDR3 has 14 amino acids. The germline V gene encodes CDR1 SGDLS and CDR2 YYNGEE. In DNA form, the CDR3 reads TGTGCCAGCAGCGGAGGGACTTACACCGGGGAGCTGTTTTTT. Translation gives CASSGGTYTGELFF.

The V call is TRBV7-9, the J call TRBJ2-5, with 8 nucleotides matching TRBD1. The ends lost 5 bases at V and 2 bases at J; junction bases unmatched: 13. The CDR3 consists of 17 residues. Germline CDR1 and CDR2: SEHNR and FQNEAQ (reference sequence). The chain's CDR3 is CASSGKPWDRLQETQYF. DNA of the CDR3: TGTGCCAGCAGCGGTAAGCCATGGGACAGGCTACAAGAGACCCAGTACTTC.

V usage is TRBV29-1 and J usage is TRBJ2-1; D possibly corresponds to TRBD1 (5 bases). Germline V CDR1 and CDR2: SQVTM, ANQGSEA. This CDR3 is 17 amino acids long. V dropped 0 bases and J dropped 5 bases, with 20 bases sitting between them. CDR3 sequence reads: CSVEDPPAGKRDNEQFF. The DNA of the CDR3 is TGCAGCGTTGAAGATCCCCCCGCAGGGAAAAGGGACAATGAGCAGTTCTTC.